The clone carrying this T cell receptor beta chain was recorded a few times. Its antigen is undetermined. This entry belongs to a study of T-cell memory formation after mild COVID-19. Study-level points and caveats: CD4+ contracting clones lay mainly in CM and EM, CD8+ ones in EMRA.

Libraries for TCRalpha and TCRbeta carried sample barcodes and unique molecular identifiers via 5'RACE. TCRdb ran MiXCR on the 5' RACE reads and lists one entry per CDR3 protein. The sample shows under 110,000 distinct CDR3 sequences, about a sixth of them seen only once. The CDR3 runs 14 residues. CDR1 is SGHDT and CDR2 is YYEEEE in the germline V gene. V was cut by 0 bases and J by 3 bases, with 9 bases left in between. The source is an adult woman who had mild COVID-19 (a few samples of this study predate the infection). Cell type and time point are not known. The sequencing input was PBMCs or a T cell subset sorted from them (not recorded which). The chain links TRBV5-6 to TRBJ1-1; D is unclear. CDR3 amino acids: CASSLGGEDTEAFF. The CDR3 coding sequence is TGTGCCAGCAGCTTGGGTGGGGAGGACACTGAAGCTTTCTTT.